A single sample gave rise to the 18 T cell receptor beta chains below, sequenced in a study of T cell responses to AZD1222 COVID-19 vaccine. Profiling relied on immunoSEQ multiplex PCR, and the TCRdb table lists in-frame clones only, not all of them. The table has 100,000 to 150,000 clones, around 86% seen once. Sequencing used peripheral blood, obtained on day 0 of AZD1222 vaccination. These receptor sequences come from an adult in good health.

The rearrangement joins TRBV30 to TRBJ1-1, with D perhaps TRBD1 (5 bases). Germline CDR1 reads GTSNPN; CDR2 reads SVGIG (reference sequence). The ends were cut back, 3 bases at V and 10 bases at J, with 15 bases in the middle. The CDR3 totals 12 residues. DNA for the CDR3: TGTGCCTGGAGCCGGGAGGGGCGGGGAGCTTTCTTT. This sequence encodes CAWSREGRGAFF.

The chain links TRBV5-4 to TRBJ2-4; D call uncertain. The CDR3 has 15 residues. Germline CDR1 reads SGHNT; CDR2 reads YYREEE (reference sequence). Trimming removed 0 bases at V and 1 base at J, with 8 bases between. The CDR3 sequence: CASSLASRAKNIQYF. CDR3 coding DNA: TGTGCCAGCAGCTTGGCTTCCCGGGCCAAAAACATTCAGTACTTC.

This chain's CDR3 is CASSFGQVYTTGELFF. CDR3 coding DNA: TGCGCCAGCAGCTTCGGACAGGTCTACACCACCGGGGAGCTGTTTTTT. The chain couples TRBV5-1 to TRBJ2-2, with TRBD1 identical over 7 bases. Germline CDR1 reads SGHRS; CDR2 reads YFSETQ. The CDR3 is 16 amino acids. V gave up 2 bases and J gave up 4 bases; unmatched junction bases: 8.

In nucleotides, the CDR3 is TGCGCCAGCAGCCAAGGCTCGGCTAGCGAAAGGACAGATACGCAGTATTTT. Its translation is CASSQGSASERTDTQYF. The chain links TRBV4-3 to TRBJ2-3, with a tentative D call TRBD2 (6 bases). The germline V and J ends were trimmed by 1 base and 3 bases, with 17 bases remaining between them. Per germline, CDR1 LGHNA and CDR2 YSLEER. The CDR3 has 17 residues.

This clone was seen a single time. The J gene is TRBJ2-1, the V gene TRBV24-1; 7 bases line up with TRBD2. The CDR3 runs 13 residues. Germline CDR1 is KGHDR and CDR2 is SFDVKD. The junction had 1 base not matched to a gene; V was cut back by 0 bases and J by 9 bases. For the CDR3, the DNA is TGTGCCACCAGTGATTTGTGGGGGGGTGAGCAGTTCTTC. Translating it yields CATSDLWGGEQFF.

This clone was seen only a few times. The rearrangement links TRBV18 to TRBJ1-1; 9 bases are a match to TRBD1. Germline CDR1 KGHSH, CDR2 LQKENI. The V segment lost 3 bases and the J segment 8 bases; nucleotides outside the gene matches: 7. The CDR3 extends over 14 amino acids. CDR3 region: CASSPYRDREEAFF. CDR3 coding DNA: TGTGCCAGCTCACCTTACCGGGACAGGGAGGAAGCTTTCTTT.

The rearrangement joins TRBV9 to TRBJ1-2, with D possibly being TRBD1 (6 bases). Germline V gene data show CDR1 as SGDLS and CDR2 as YYNGEE. The CDR3 loop spans 12 amino acids. V was shortened by 6 bases and J by 6 bases, with 12 bases between the two germline ends. The CDR3 coding sequence is TGTGCCAGCACCCAAGGGGGGGATGGCTACACCTTC. This translates into CASTQGGDGYTF.

The chain carries TRBV3-1 (or the pseudogene TRBV3-2) and TRBJ1-3; 9 positions agree with TRBD1. The V gene's germline CDR1 is LGHDT and CDR2 YNNKEL (reference sequence). V lost 1 base, J lost 5 bases, and 6 bases stayed unmatched. This CDR3 contains 16 residues. CDR3 sequence (DNA): TGTGCCAGCAGCCAAGCCGACACAGGGGGCAGAAACACCATATATTTT. Its protein is CASSQADTGGRNTIYF.

The CDR3 DNA is TGTGCCAGCTCACCTCCGACGAACACCGGGGAGCTGTTTTTT. Protein: CASSPPTNTGELFF. The V gene is TRBV18, the J gene TRBJ2-2; no clear D. V was clipped by 3 bases and J by 0 bases, with 5 bases between them. The CDR3 contains 14 residues. Germline V gene sequence: CDR1 KGHSH, CDR2 LQKENI.

This rearrangement joins TRBV7-2 to TRBJ2-7, with D possibly being TRBD2 (5 bases). Germline CDR1 SGHTA, CDR2 FQGNSA. V dropped 5 bases and J dropped 1 base, with 15 bases sitting between them. This CDR3 is 15 amino acids long. CDR3 in DNA: TGTGCCAGCAGCAACGGGGTTATGGCTTCCTACGAGCAGTACTTC. This encodes CASSNGVMASYEQYF.

This clone showed up just a few times. The rearrangement uses TRBV2 and TRBJ1-6; 11 bases agree with TRBD1. CDR1 and CDR2 from the germline V gene are SNHLY and FYNNEI. The CDR3 spans 16 residues. The J segment lost 8 bases and the V segment lost 7 bases, leaving 10 bases of the junction unmatched. DNA of the CDR3: TGTGCCAGCACCCCACGGACAGGGGGCGCTGATTCACCCCTCCACTTT. Amino acid sequence: CASTPRTGGADSPLHF.

This sequence joins TRBV4-1 and TRBJ1-6, with 7 bases identical to TRBD1. The V and J ends lost 4 bases and 4 bases, in that order; junction bases with no gene match: 10. There are 17 residues in the CDR3. CDR1 and CDR2 from the germline V gene are MGHRA and YSYEKL. In DNA form, the CDR3 reads TGCGCCAGCAGCCGAACGCAGGGGGGACTGTATAATTCACCCCTCCACTTT. Encoded protein: CASSRTQGGLYNSPLHF.

The CDR3 reads CARSFPRGALYGYTF. Written as DNA, the CDR3 is TGTGCCAGAAGCTTCCCCCGGGGGGCCCTCTATGGCTACACCTTC. The chain employs TRBV5-3 and TRBJ1-2; the D gene is possibly TRBD1 (6 bases). TRBV5-3 is flagged as an ORF with uncertain function. The CDR3 runs to 15 residues. V lost 2 bases and J lost 4, with 15 bases in between.

The rearrangement links TRBV29-1 to TRBJ2-3; D is perhaps TRBD2 (5 bases). V was pared by 8 bases and J by 2 bases, with 11 bases between. Germline loops: CDR1 SQVTM, CDR2 ANQGSEA. This CDR3 is 12 amino acids long. The CDR3 sequence: CSTSLSTDTQYF. CDR3 DNA: TGCAGCACTAGTCTGTCCACAGATACGCAGTATTTT.

The chain couples TRBV4-2 to TRBJ2-3; 8 bases are a match to TRBD2. Germline values: CDR1 LGHNA, CDR2 YNFKEQ. This CDR3 is built from 16 residues. The V gene end was trimmed by 1 base and the J gene end by 4 bases; junction bases not matched to a gene: 7. CDR3 protein: CASSQGGGLVPDTQYF. The CDR3 DNA reads TGTGCCAGCAGCCAAGGGGGGGGACTAGTCCCAGATACGCAGTATTTT.

The chain uses TRBV18 and TRBJ2-1; D gene uncertain. Trimming left V 4 bases short and J 4 bases short, with 2 bases between. This CDR3 is 11 amino acids long. Per the germline V gene, CDR1 is KGHSH and CDR2 is LQKENI. DNA for the CDR3: TGTGCCAGCTCACTTTACAATGAGCAGTTCTTC. This codes for CASSLYNEQFF.

The chain joins TRBV6-4 to TRBJ1-4; D is undetermined. The V gene lost 5 bases and the J gene lost 7 bases, with 11 bases spanning the gap. From germline, CDR1 is MRHNA and CDR2 SNTAGT. The CDR3 is 13 residues long. In DNA form, the CDR3 reads TGTGCCAGCAGTTCAGTGAGAGGTGAAAAACTGTTTTTT. Encoded protein: CASSSVRGEKLFF.

The chain links TRBV27 to TRBJ1-1; D may be TRBD1 (5 bases). The CDR3 covers 13 residues. Germline CDR1 reads MNHEY; CDR2 reads SMNVEV (reference sequence). The V and J ends lost 8 bases and 11 bases respectively, with 21 bases between them. The CDR3 protein is CASPPGRRCGAFF. The CDR3 DNA reads as TGTGCCAGCCCACCGGGACGGAGATGTGGGGCTTTCTTT.